Below are 15 T cell receptor beta chains sequenced from a single sample in a study of T cells after yellow fever vaccination. MiXCR, applied by TCRdb to the 5' RACE reads, yields one record per CDR3 protein. The sample records around 310,000 distinct CDR3 sequences, about 3.5% being singletons. Sequenced here: PBMCs, sampled on the day of the yellow fever booster vaccination. These receptors were obtained from a man between 18 and 29 years old who received the YFV17D yellow fever vaccine.

The chain carries TRBV29-1 and TRBJ1-1; the match to TRBD1 covers 7 bases. The germline V gene has CDR1 SQVTM and CDR2 ANQGSEA. This CDR3 has 17 residues. J was trimmed by 1 base and V by 4 bases; bases with no gene match: 15. The CDR3 DNA reads as TGCAGCGTTGGAATGAGACAGGGTCCTTCCCCGAACACTGAAGCTTTCTTT. Translating gives CSVGMRQGPSPNTEAFF.

This clonotype has ten or more counts. The genes are TRBV19 and TRBJ2-7, with D perhaps being TRBD1 or TRBD2 (5 bases each). Germline-derived CDR1 and CDR2 are LNHDA and SQIVND (reference sequence). Trimming removed 4 bases at V and 0 bases at J, with 13 bases between. The CDR3 spans 15 residues. The CDR3 region has the DNA TGTGCCAGTAGTACAGGGACCGCGAGCTCCTACGAGCAGTACTTC. Residues: CASSTGTASSYEQYF.

The rearrangement joins TRBV6-2 or TRBV6-3 to TRBJ2-1; 8 nucleotides agree with TRBD2. Germline V lookup: CDR1 MNHEY, CDR2 SVGEGT. The CDR3 spans 13 residues. V gave up 2 bases and J gave up 7 bases; unmatched junction bases: 1. CDR3 region: CASSYPSGNEQFF. CDR3 coding DNA: TGTGCCAGCAGTTACCCTAGCGGGAATGAGCAGTTCTTC.

This clonotype has just a few counts. This CDR3 is CASSYSTSGGSNEQFF. CDR3 coding DNA: TGTGCCAGCAGTTACTCAACTAGCGGGGGTAGCAATGAGCAGTTCTTC. This sequence joins TRBV6-2 or TRBV6-3 and TRBJ2-1, with TRBD2 identical over 11 bases. After removal of 0 bases from V and 6 bases from J, the junction contained 4 bases not matched to a gene. The CDR3 totals 16 residues. Germline V gives CDR1 MNHEY, CDR2 SVGEGT.

This clonotype occurred many times. The V call is TRBV12-3 or TRBV12-4, the J call TRBJ2-2; TRBD1 might be the D (6 bases). CDR3 length: 15 residues. Trimming pared 6 bases from V and 5 bases from J, leaving 16 bases between. This CDR3 reads CASSPTQGFTGELFF. CDR3 bases: TGTGCCAGCAGCCCTACACAGGGTTTTACCGGGGAGCTGTTTTTT.

This clonotype was detected a few times. The rearrangement links TRBV2 to TRBJ1-2, with unresolved D. The CDR3 loop spans 18 amino acids. The ends were cut back, 5 bases at V and 5 bases at J, with 27 bases in the middle. Looked up from germline, CDR1 is SNHLY and CDR2 is FYNNEI. CDR3 coding DNA: TGTGCCAGCAGTCCTCTCGATAGGATTGGGTCTTCTTCGTATGGCTACACCTTC. Translation gives CASSPLDRIGSSSYGYTF.

This chain links TRBV6-4 with TRBJ1-2, with D perhaps matching TRBD1 (5 bases). CDR1 and CDR2 (germline): MRHNA, SNTAGT. This CDR3 comprises 14 residues. The V gene lost 0 bases and the J gene lost 6 bases, with 11 bases spanning the gap. The CDR3: CASSDSPGTDGYTF. The CDR3 DNA reads TGTGCCAGCAGTGACTCGCCCGGGACCGATGGCTACACCTTC.

This clonotype has just a few counts. This sequence joins TRBV21-1 and TRBJ2-5. TRBV21-1 is deemed a pseudogene. This CDR3 has 15 residues. CDR3 sequence reads: CASSKGQTVGETQYF. The CDR3 DNA sequence: TGTGCCAGCAGCAAAGGCCAAACGGTGGGGGAGACCCAGTACTTC.

This clonotype came up many times. The chain carries TRBV5-4 and TRBJ1-2, with 8 bases matching TRBD1. V lost 7 bases and J lost 7; bases outside the gene matches: 6. This CDR3 spans 12 amino acids. Germline V gene lookup returns CDR1 SGHNT and CDR2 YYREEE (reference sequence). CDR3 loop: CASGQGASGYTF. In nucleotides, the CDR3 is TGTGCCAGCGGTCAGGGGGCGAGTGGCTACACCTTC.

This clonotype was observed a handful of times. This chain links TRBV18 with TRBJ2-1; 7 bases are a match to TRBD1. Germline-derived CDR1 and CDR2 are KGHSH and LQKENI. Trimming cost V 0 bases and J 7 bases; bases outside gene matches: 9. CDR3 length equals 16 residues. The CDR3 is CASSPPKGGRWNEQFF. The CDR3 region has the DNA TGTGCCAGCTCACCACCGAAAGGGGGCAGGTGGAATGAGCAGTTCTTC.

This clonotype has a count of ten or more. V usage is TRBV29-1 and J usage is TRBJ1-5; unclear D gene. Germline CDR1 SQVTM, CDR2 ANQGSEA. The V and J ends lost 7 bases and 9 bases respectively, with 10 bases between them. There are 10 residues in the CDR3. CDR3 region: CSGSEGPQHF. CDR3 in DNA: TGCAGCGGCTCCGAAGGGCCCCAGCATTTT. The full variable domain, with the rest looked up from reference TRBV29-1 and TRBJ1-5, is SAVISQKPSRDICQRGTSLTIQCQVDSQVTMMFWYRQQPGQSLTLIATANQGSEATYESGFVIDKFPISRPNLTFSTLTVSNMSPEDSSIYLCSGSEGPQHFGDGTRLSIL.

This clonotype was picked up many times. The chain links TRBV12-3 or TRBV12-4 to TRBJ2-3; 8 positions match TRBD1. This CDR3 contains 16 residues. J was trimmed by 3 bases and V by 6 bases; bases with no gene match: 11. Here the CDR3 DNA reads TGTGCCAGCAGCCCCAGGACAGGGAAAGCGACAGATACGCAGTATTTT. Translated, it gives CASSPRTGKATDTQYF.

There are many counts of this clonotype. The gene calls are TRBV15 and TRBJ2-3; TRBD1 matches 8 bases. J lost 6 bases, V lost 6 bases, and 17 bases had no gene match. Germline loops: CDR1 LNHNV, CDR2 YYDKDF (reference sequence). CDR3 length equals 17 residues. CDR3 in amino acids: CATRPHLGTGKMDTQYF. CDR3 coding DNA: TGTGCCACCAGGCCTCATCTCGGGACAGGTAAAATGGATACGCAGTATTTT.

The chain recombines TRBV18 with TRBJ2-3; 13 bases match TRBD2. The germline V gene encodes CDR1 KGHSH and CDR2 LQKENI. V lost 4 bases and J lost 2; bases outside the gene matches: 3. CDR3 length: 16 amino acids. The CDR3 is CASSRLAGGNTDTQYF. The CDR3, as DNA: TGTGCCAGCTCACGACTAGCGGGGGGTAACACAGATACGCAGTATTTT. The entire variable domain, with the rest obtained from reference TRBV18 and TRBJ2-3, is as follows: NAGVMQNPRHLVRRRGQEARLRCSPMKGHSHVYWYRQLPEEGLKFMVYLQKENIIDESGMPKERFSAEFPKEGPSILRIQQVVRGDSAAYFCASSRLAGGNTDTQYFGPGTRLTVL.

The chain links TRBV7-8 to TRBJ2-5, with D uncertain. Germline values: CDR1 SGHVS, CDR2 FQNEAQ. The V and J ends lost 3 bases and 11 bases respectively, with 10 bases between them. CDR3 length equals 11 residues. CDR3 coding DNA: TGTGCCAGCAGCTTGATAGGGCGGCAGTACTTC. It translates to CASSLIGRQYF.